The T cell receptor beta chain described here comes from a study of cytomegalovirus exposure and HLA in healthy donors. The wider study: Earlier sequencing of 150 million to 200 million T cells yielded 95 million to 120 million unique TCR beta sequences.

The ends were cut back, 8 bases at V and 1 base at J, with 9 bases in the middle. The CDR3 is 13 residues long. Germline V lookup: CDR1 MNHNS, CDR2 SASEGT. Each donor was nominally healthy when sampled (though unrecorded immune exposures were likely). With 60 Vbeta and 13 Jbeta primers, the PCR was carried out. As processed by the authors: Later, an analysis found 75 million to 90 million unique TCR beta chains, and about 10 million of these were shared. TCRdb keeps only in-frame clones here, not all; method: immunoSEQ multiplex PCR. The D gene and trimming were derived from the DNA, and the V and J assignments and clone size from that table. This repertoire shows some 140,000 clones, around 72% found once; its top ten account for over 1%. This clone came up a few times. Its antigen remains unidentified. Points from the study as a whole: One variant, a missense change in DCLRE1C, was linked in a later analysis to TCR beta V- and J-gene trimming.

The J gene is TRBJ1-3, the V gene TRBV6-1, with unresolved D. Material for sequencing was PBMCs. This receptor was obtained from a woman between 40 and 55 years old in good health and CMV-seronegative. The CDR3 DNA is TGTGCCAGCCTAGCCCAATCTGGAAACACCATATATTTT. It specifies CASLAQSGNTIYF.